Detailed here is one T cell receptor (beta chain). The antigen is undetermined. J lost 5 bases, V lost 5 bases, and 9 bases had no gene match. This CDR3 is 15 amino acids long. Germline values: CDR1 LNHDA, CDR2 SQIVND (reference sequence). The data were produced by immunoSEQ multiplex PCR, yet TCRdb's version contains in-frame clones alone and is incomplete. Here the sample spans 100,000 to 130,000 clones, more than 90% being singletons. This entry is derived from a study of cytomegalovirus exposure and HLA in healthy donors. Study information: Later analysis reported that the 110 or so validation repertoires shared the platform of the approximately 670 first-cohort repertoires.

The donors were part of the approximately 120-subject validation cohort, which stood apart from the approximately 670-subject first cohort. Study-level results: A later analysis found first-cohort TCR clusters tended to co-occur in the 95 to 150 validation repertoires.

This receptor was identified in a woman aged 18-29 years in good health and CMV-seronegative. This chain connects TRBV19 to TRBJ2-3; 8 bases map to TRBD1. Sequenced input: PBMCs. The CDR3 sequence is CASSLLTGGQDTQYF. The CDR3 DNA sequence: TGTGCCAGTAGTCTTTTAACAGGGGGGCAAGATACGCAGTATTTT. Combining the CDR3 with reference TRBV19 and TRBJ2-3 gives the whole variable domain DGGITQSPKYLFRKEGQNVTLSCEQNLNHDAMYWYRQDPGQGLRLIYYSQIVNDFQKGDIAEGYSVSREKKESFPLTVTSAQKNPTAFYLCASSLLTGGQDTQYFGPGTRLTVL.